Listed below are T cell receptor beta chains from one sample, sequenced in a study of CD8+CD57+ T cells in acquired aplastic anemia. TCRdb reprocessed the reads via MiXCR and lists one record per CDR3 protein. The table includes approximately 100,000 distinct CDR3 sequences, 55% to 70% detected once. The sample was sorted CD4+, CD8+, or CD8+CD57+ T cells (not recorded which) from PBMCs. These TCRs come from a human donor with aplastic anemia. Both conserved end residues are trimmed from each CDR3. The D gene is left open where the match is weak.

d_gene: TRBD1
j_gene: TRBJ1-6
v_gene: TRBV2
CDR3aa: ASPGQPNSPLH

d_gene: TRBD1
j_gene: TRBJ2-5
v_gene: TRBV19
CDR3aa: ASRGQGATQY

d_gene: NA
j_gene: TRBJ2-2
v_gene: TRBV10-3
CDR3aa: ASSAAQNTGELF

d_gene: TRBD2
j_gene: TRBJ2-7
v_gene: TRBV4-2
CDR3aa: ASSPGQPGGGAFYEQY

d_gene: NA
j_gene: TRBJ2-7
v_gene: TRBV20-1
CDR3aa: SAVSPSRAKVEQY

d_gene: NA
j_gene: TRBJ1-4
v_gene: TRBV10-3
CDR3aa: AISDRQSSTNEKLF

d_gene: NA
j_gene: TRBJ2-7
v_gene: TRBV6-1
CDR3aa: AISEAGRTASYEQY

d_gene: TRBD1
j_gene: TRBJ1-2
v_gene: TRBV14
CDR3aa: ASSRQGVYGYT

d_gene: NA
j_gene: TRBJ2-5
v_gene: TRBV2
CDR3aa: ASSEYQRNQETQY

d_gene: TRBD1
j_gene: TRBJ2-1
v_gene: TRBV19
CDR3aa: ASTLTGENNEQF

d_gene: NA
j_gene: TRBJ1-2
v_gene: TRBV7-8
CDR3aa: ASSLEGRVRGYT

d_gene: NA
j_gene: TRBJ1-3
v_gene: TRBV6-1
CDR3aa: ASRGGVSGNTIY

d_gene: NA
j_gene: TRBJ1-1
v_gene: TRBV5-5
CDR3aa: ASSENRRWDTEAF

d_gene: NA
j_gene: TRBJ2-3
v_gene: TRBV10-1
CDR3aa: ASNNGGSTDTQY

d_gene: TRBD1
j_gene: TRBJ1-2
v_gene: TRBV12-3/TRBV12-4
CDR3aa: ASRKTGDGGYT

d_gene: TRBD1
j_gene: TRBJ2-5
v_gene: TRBV29-1
CDR3aa: SVDPGTGGS

d_gene: NA
j_gene: TRBJ1-4
v_gene: TRBV19
CDR3aa: ASSNSGHLNEKLF

d_gene: NA
j_gene: TRBJ2-7
v_gene: TRBV2
CDR3aa: ASSVERRYEQY

d_gene: NA
j_gene: TRBJ2-1
v_gene: TRBV2
CDR3aa: ASGESSYNEQF

d_gene: TRBD1
j_gene: TRBJ1-2
v_gene: TRBV29-1
CDR3aa: SVGTGDHYGYT